This section outlines one T cell receptor beta chain sequence together with its context. The sample comes from a study of shared clonotypes between healthy human individuals. Deletions cut 0 bases from V and 0 bases from J, with 11 bases between. Germline CDR1 SGHTA, CDR2 FQGTGA. This CDR3 is built from 17 residues. Execution of the assay was at deep level. What was sequenced on ten immunoSEQ deep assay plates was unsorted PBMC DNA. The repertoire was sequenced with immunoSEQ multiplex PCR; TCRdb's copy has only in-frame clones and lacks some. The sample lists fewer than 600,000 clones; roughly 77% were seen once.

The chain has TRBV7-3 and TRBJ2-2; D ambiguous. The sequence was collected from a woman between 40 and 55 years old in good health. Some clones in this sample may be carry-over from other donors' samples. Sequencing input: PBMCs. CDR3 amino acids: CASSLTPKFANTGELFF. The CDR3 region has the DNA TGTGCCAGCAGCTTAACCCCGAAGTTCGCGAACACCGGGGAGCTGTTTTTT.